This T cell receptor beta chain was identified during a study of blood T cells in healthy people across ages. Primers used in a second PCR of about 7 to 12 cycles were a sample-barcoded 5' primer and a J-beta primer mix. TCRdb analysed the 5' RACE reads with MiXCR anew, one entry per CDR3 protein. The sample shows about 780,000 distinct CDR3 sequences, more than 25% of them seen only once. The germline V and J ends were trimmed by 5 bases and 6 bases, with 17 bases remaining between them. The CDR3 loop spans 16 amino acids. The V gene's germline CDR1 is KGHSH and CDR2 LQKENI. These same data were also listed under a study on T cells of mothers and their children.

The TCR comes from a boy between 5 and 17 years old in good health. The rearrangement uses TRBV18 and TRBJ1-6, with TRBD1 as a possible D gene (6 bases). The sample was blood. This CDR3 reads CASSSSQGRGNSPLHF. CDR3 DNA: TGTGCCAGCTCATCCTCGCAGGGGCGCGGTAATTCACCCCTCCACTTT.